This T cell receptor beta chain was profiled in a study of blood T cell repertoires in COVID-19. This CDR3 is 14 amino acids long. Looked up from germline, CDR1 is MNHEY and CDR2 is SVGAGI. Unmatched junction bases numbered 7, after V lost 6 bases and J lost 6 bases. Assay: immunoSEQ multiplex PCR; the TCRdb copy retains only in-frame clones and omits some. The sample has roughly 500,000 clones; approximately 92% are singletons. This sequence was found in a man aged 18 to 30 with COVID-19, enrolled during active disease. V is TRBV6-5 and J is TRBJ2-2, with TRBD1 matching 7 bases. Input material: peripheral blood. CDR3 bases: TGTGCCAGCAGCGCTGACAGGGTTGCCGGGGAGCTGTTTTTT. Protein: CASSADRVAGELFF.